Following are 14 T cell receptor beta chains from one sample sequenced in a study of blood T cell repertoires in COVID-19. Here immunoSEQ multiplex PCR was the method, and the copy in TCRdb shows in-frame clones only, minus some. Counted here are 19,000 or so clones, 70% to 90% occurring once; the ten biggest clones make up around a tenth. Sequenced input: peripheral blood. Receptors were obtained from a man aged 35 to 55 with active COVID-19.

This CDR3 is CASSLERVLADYNEQFF. The CDR3 region has the DNA TGTGCCAGCAGCTTAGAAAGGGTTCTAGCGGACTACAATGAGCAGTTCTTC. V usage is TRBV7-9 and J usage is TRBJ2-1, with TRBD2 matching over 7 bases. Per germline, CDR1 SEHNR and CDR2 FQNEAQ (reference sequence). CDR3 length: 17 amino acids. J gave up 3 bases and V 1 base, and 9 bases lay outside the gene matches.

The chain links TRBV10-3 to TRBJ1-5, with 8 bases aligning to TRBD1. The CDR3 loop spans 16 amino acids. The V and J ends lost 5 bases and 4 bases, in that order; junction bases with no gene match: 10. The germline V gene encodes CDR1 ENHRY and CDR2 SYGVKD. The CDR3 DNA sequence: TGTGCCATCAGTAAATCAACAGGGGGTAATAATCAGCCCCAGCATTTT. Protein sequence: CAISKSTGGNNQPQHF.

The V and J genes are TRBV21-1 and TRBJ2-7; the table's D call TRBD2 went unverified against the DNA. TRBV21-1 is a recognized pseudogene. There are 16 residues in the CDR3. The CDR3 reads CASSKGAGPYSYEQYF. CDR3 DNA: TGTGCCAGCAGCAAAGGAGCGGGACCCTACTCCTACGAGCAGTACTTC.

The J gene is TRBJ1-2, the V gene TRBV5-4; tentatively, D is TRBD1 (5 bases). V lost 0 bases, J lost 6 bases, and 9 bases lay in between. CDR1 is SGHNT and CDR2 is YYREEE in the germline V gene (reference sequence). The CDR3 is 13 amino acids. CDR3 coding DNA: TGTGCCAGCAGCTTGGACAGGCTGGATGGCTACACCTTC. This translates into CASSLDRLDGYTF.

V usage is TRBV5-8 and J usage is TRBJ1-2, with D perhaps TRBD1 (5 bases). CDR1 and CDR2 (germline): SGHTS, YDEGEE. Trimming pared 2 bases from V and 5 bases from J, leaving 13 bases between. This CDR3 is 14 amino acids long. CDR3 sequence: CASSLGGVRYGYTF. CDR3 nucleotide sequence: TGTGCCAGCAGCTTAGGAGGGGTCAGATATGGCTACACCTTC.

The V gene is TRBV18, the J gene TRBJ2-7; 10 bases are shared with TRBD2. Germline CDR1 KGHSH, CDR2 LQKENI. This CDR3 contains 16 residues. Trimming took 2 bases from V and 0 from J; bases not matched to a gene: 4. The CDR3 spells CASSPSLAGASYEQYF. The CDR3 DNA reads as TGTGCCAGCTCACCAAGCCTAGCGGGGGCCTCCTACGAGCAGTACTTC. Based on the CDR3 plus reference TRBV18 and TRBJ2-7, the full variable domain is NAGVMQNPRHLVRRRGQEARLRCSPMKGHSHVYWYRQLPEEGLKFMVYLQKENIIDESGMPKERFSAEFPKEGPSILRIQQVVRGDSAAYFCASSPSLAGASYEQYFGPGTRLTVT.

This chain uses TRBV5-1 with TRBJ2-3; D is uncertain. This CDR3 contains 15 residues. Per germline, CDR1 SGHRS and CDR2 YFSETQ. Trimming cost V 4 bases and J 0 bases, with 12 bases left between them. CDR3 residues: CASSIETSSTDTQYF. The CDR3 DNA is TGCGCCAGCAGCATCGAGACAAGTAGCACAGATACGCAGTATTTT.

The CDR3 region has the DNA TGTGCCAGCAGCTTGGCCTATGGGCAGGGTGGCACTGAAGCTTTCTTT. This gives the protein CASSLAYGQGGTEAFF. The chain uses TRBV5-8 and TRBJ1-1; TRBD1 might be the D (5 bases). The CDR3 loop spans 16 amino acids. CDR1 and CDR2 from the germline V gene are SGHTS and YDEGEE. V lost 0 bases and J 4 bases, leaving 16 bases between the germline ends. Variable domain in full (rest from reference TRBV5-8 and TRBJ1-1): EAGVTQSPTHLIKTRGQQATLRCSPISGHTSVYWYQQALGLGLQFLLWYDEGEERNRGNFPPRFSGRQFPNYSSELNVNALELEDSALYLCASSLAYGQGGTEAFFGQGTRLTVV.

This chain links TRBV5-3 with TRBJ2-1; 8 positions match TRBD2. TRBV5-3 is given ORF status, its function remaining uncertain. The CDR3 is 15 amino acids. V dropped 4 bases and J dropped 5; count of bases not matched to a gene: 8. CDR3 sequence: CARSLGLAGHNEQFF. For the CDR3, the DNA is TGTGCCAGAAGCCTGGGGCTAGCGGGCCACAATGAGCAGTTCTTC.

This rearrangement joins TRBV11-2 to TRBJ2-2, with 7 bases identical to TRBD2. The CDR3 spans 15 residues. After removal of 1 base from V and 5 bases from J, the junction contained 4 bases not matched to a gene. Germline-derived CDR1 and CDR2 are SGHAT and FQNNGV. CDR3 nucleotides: TGTGCCAGCAGCTTAGCGGGAGGCCGTACCGGGGAGCTGTTTTTT. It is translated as CASSLAGGRTGELFF.

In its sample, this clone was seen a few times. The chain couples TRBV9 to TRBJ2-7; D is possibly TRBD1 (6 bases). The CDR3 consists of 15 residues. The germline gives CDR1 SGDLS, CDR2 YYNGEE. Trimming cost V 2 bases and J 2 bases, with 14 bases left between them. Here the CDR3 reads CASSVAPTGTYEQYF. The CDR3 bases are TGTGCCAGCAGCGTGGCCCCTACAGGGACCTACGAGCAGTACTTC.

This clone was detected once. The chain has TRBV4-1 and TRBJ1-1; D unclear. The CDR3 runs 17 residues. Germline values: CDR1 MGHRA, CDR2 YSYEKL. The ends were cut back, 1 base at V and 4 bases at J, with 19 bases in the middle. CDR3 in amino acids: CASSQGRRGRTGTEAFF. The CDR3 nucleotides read TGCGCCAGCAGCCAAGGTAGGCGAGGGCGGACGGGCACTGAAGCTTTCTTT.

CDR3 sequence: CASSSGRLAGGPVTDTQYF. Here the CDR3 DNA reads TGTGCCAGCAGCTCGGGGAGACTAGCGGGAGGGCCCGTCACAGATACGCAGTATTTT. The chain combines TRBV5-4 with TRBJ2-3; 14 bases are shared with TRBD2. The CDR3 is made up of 19 amino acids. The V and J ends lost 3 bases and 2 bases, in that order; junction bases with no gene match: 11. Germline CDR1 and CDR2: SGHNT and YYREEE (reference sequence).

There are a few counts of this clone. The CDR3 protein is CATNPEMGRDGYTF. The CDR3 nucleotides read TGTGCCACAAACCCTGAGATGGGGCGCGATGGCTACACCTTC. This sequence joins TRBV19 and TRBJ1-2; tentatively, D is TRBD1 (5 bases). Per the germline V gene, CDR1 is LNHDA and CDR2 is SQIVND (reference sequence). Trimming took off 10 bases at V and 6 bases at J, with 21 bases between the two ends. CDR3 length: 14 residues.